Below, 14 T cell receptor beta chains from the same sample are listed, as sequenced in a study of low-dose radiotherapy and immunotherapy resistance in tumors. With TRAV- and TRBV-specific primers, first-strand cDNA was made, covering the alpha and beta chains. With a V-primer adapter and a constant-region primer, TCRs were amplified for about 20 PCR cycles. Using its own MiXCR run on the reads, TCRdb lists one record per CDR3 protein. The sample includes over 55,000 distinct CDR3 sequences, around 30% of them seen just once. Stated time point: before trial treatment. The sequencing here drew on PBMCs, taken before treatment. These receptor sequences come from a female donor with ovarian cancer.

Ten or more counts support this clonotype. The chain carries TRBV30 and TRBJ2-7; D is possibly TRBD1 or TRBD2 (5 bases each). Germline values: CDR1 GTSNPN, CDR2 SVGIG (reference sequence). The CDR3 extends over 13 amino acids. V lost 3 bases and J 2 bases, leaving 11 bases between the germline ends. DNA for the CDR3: TGTGCCTGGAGCAGGCAGGGACCCTACGAGCAGTACTTC. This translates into CAWSRQGPYEQYF.

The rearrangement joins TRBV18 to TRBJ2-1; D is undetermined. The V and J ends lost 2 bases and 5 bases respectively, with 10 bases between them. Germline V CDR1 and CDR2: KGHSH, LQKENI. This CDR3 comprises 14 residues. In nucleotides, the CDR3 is TGTGCCAGCTCACCAGGAGCACTAAACAATGAGCAGTTCTTC. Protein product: CASSPGALNNEQFF. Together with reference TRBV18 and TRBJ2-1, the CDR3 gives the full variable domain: NAGVMQNPRHLVRRRGQEARLRCSPMKGHSHVYWYRQLPEEGLKFMVYLQKENIIDESGMPKERFSAEFPKEGPSILRIQQVVRGDSAAYFCASSPGALNNEQFFGPGTRLTVL.

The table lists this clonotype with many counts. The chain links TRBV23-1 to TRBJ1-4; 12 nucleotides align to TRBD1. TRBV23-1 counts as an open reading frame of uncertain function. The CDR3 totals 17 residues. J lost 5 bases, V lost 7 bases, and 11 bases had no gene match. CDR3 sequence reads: CASNSGTGGAGNEKLFF. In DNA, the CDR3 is TGCGCCAGCAACTCCGGGACAGGGGGCGCTGGCAATGAAAAACTGTTTTTT.

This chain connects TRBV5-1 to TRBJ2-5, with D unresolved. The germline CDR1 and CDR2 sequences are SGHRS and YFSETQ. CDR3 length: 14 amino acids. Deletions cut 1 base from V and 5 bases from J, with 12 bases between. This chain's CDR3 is CASSLMGNGETQYF. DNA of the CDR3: TGCGCCAGCAGCTTGATGGGAAATGGGGAGACCCAGTACTTC.

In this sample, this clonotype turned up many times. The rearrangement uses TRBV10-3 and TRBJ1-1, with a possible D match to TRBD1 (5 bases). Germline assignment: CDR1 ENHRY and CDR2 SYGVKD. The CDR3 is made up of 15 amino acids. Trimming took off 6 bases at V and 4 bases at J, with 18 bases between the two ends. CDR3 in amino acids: CAISPQRGLSTEAFF. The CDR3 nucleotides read TGTGCCATCAGCCCCCAGCGGGGCCTAAGCACTGAAGCTTTCTTT.

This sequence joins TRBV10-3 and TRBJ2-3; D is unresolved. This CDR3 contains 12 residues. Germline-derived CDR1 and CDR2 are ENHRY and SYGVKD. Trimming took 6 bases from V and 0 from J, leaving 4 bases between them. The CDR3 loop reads CAISSSTDTQYF. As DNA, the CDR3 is TGTGCCATCAGCAGCAGCACAGATACGCAGTATTTT.

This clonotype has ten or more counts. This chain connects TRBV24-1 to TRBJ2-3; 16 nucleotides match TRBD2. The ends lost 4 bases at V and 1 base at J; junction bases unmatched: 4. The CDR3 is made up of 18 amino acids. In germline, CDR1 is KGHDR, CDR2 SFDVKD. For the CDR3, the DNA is TGTGCCACCAGTGACCCGGGACTAGCGGGAGGGCGCACAGATACGCAGTATTTT. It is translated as CATSDPGLAGGRTDTQYF.

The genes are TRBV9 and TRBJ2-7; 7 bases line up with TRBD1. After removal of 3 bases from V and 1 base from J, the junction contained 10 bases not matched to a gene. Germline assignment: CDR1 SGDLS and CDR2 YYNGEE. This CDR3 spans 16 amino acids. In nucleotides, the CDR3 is TGTGCCAGCAGCGGATTTCGGGACAGCTCGTCCTACGAGCAGTACTTC. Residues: CASSGFRDSSSYEQYF.

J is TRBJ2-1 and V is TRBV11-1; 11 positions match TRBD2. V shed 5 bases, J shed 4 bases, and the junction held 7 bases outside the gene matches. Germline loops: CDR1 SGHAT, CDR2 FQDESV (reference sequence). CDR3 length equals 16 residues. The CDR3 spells CASSAPGLAEYNEQFF. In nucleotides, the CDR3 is TGTGCCAGCAGCGCACCGGGACTAGCGGAATACAATGAGCAGTTCTTC. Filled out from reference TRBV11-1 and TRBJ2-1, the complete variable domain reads EAEVAQSPRYKITEKSQAVAFWCDPISGHATLYWYRQILGQGPELLVQFQDESVVDDSQLPKDRFSAERLKGVDSTLKIQPAELGDSAMYLCASSAPGLAEYNEQFFGPGTRLTVL.

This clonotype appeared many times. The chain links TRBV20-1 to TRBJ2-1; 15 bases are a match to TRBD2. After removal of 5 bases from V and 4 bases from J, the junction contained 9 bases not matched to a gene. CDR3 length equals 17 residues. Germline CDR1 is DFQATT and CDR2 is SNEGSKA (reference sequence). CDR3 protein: CSASSGLAGGDYNEQFF. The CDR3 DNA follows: TGCAGTGCTTCATCAGGACTAGCGGGAGGGGATTACAATGAGCAGTTCTTC.

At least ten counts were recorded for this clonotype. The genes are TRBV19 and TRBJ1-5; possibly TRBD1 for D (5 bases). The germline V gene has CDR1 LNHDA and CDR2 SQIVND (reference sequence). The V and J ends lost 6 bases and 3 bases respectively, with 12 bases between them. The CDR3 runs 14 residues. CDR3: CASSLGAVNQPQHF. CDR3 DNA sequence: TGTGCCAGTAGCCTTGGGGCAGTCAATCAGCCCCAGCATTTT.

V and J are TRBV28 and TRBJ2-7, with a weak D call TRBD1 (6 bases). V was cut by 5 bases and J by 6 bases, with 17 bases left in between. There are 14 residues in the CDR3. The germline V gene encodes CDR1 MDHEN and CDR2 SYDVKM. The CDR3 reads CASSPIRDNREQYF. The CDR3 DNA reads TGTGCCAGCAGTCCTATCCGGGACAATCGCGAGCAGTACTTC.

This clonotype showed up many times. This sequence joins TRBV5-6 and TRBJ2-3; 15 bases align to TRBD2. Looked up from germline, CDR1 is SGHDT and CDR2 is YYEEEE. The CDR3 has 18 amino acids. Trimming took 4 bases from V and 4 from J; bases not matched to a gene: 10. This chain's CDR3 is CASSTGLAGGAGPDTQYF. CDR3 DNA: TGTGCCAGCAGCACGGGACTAGCGGGAGGCGCGGGCCCAGATACGCAGTATTTT.

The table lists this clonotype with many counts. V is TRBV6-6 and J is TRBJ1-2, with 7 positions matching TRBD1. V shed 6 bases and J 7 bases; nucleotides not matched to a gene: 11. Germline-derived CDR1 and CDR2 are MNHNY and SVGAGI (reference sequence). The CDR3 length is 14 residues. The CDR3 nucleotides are TGTGCCAGCAGGGGTGAGGGGGCCGGTAGTGGCTACACCTTC. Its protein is CASRGEGAGSGYTF.